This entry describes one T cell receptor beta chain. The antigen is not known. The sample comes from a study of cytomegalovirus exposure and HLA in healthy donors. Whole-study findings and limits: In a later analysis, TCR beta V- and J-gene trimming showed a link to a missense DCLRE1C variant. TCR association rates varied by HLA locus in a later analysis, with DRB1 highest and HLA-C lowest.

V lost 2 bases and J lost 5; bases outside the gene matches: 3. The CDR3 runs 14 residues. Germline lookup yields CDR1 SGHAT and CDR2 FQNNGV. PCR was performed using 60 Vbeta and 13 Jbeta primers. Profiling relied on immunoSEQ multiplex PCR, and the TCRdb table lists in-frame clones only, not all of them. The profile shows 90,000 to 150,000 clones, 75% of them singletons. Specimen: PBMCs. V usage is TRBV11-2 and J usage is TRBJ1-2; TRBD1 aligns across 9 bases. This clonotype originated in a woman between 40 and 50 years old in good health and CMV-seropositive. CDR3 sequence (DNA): TGTGCCAGCAGCTTAACACAGGGGGCGTATGGCTACACCTTC. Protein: CASSLTQGAYGYTF. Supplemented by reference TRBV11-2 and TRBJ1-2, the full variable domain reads EAGVAQSPRYKIIEKRQSVAFWCNPISGHATLYWYQQILGQGPKLLIQFQNNGVVDDSQLPKDRFSAERLKGVDSTLKIQPAKLEDSAVYLCASSLTQGAYGYTFGSGTRLTVV.